This T cell receptor (beta chain) stems from a study of T cells in Graves' hyperthyroidism and ophthalmopathy. Study background: Peripheral blood draws took place at initial diagnosis, ahead of any treatment.

The CDR3 has 13 residues. The germline gives CDR1 MNHEY, CDR2 SVGEGT. Trimming stripped 2 bases from V and 4 bases from J, with 8 bases between. From RNA transcripts, TCR beta CDR3 regions were amplified. Carried out on the TCR CDR3, a first-round RT-PCR used the HTBI primer set. TCRdb processed the multiplex PCR reads anew with MiXCR; each CDR3 protein has one entry. The sample lists about 360,000 distinct CDR3 sequences; approximately 13% were seen once. The definition of stable Graves' hyperthyroidism was no ophthalmopathy progression within 18 months. Patients aged 18 to 65 had newly diagnosed hyperthyroidism of under 2 months' duration. This clonotype was detected many times.

Source material: blood. This chain joins TRBV6-2 or TRBV6-3 and TRBJ1-1; D is ambiguous. The sequence was obtained from a woman aged 18-29 years with Graves' hyperthyroidism. The CDR3 DNA sequence: TGTGCCAGCAGTTACCCCTCGATCACTGAAGCTTTCTTT. This translates into CASSYPSITEAFF.